This paragraph reports one T cell receptor beta chain. Its antigen is still unknown. No much larger clonotype is one base removed from it; base qualities were not supplied. The data were taken from a study of blood T cell repertoires in COVID-19 (dated by TCRdb to 2018 to 2020). Background for the entire study: The collaborator samples originated in the United States, Italy and Spain and spanned the acute and convalescent phases of COVID-19. The material from the prospective study consisted of cDNA or gDNA derived from T cells, B-cell-depleted T cells, or PBMCs. The dataset comprised deeply sampled blood TCRbeta repertoires from subjects exposed to, actively infected with, or recovered from COVID-19. The repertoires were made available in a free public database intended to serve as a resource for research on the immune response to SARS-CoV-2. Samples came from the ongoing ImmuneRACE study (first 160 participants) plus 1,254 subjects from 6 global collaborators. Sample metadata almost always included a de-identified subject ID, COVID-19 status, age in years and sex. Where available, HLA class I and class II types were taken from metadata supplied by the sample provider and were not determined by assay-based typing. General conclusions and limits of the study: Clinical and demographic metadata were provided uncurated, with the amount varying by source and participant.

TCRbeta CDR3 regions were amplified from genomic DNA by means of the immunoSEQ Assay, a bias-controlled multiplex PCR. Turning to the authors' computational methods: The number of nucleated cells in each sample was estimated by amplification of reference gene primers within the assay. To quantify the absolute abundance of each unique TCRbeta CDR3 rearrangement, sequence reads were collapsed and filtered. Productive Simpson clonality was computed per sample as the square root of Simpson's diversity index over productive rearrangements. Sourced from immuneACCESS, this table was stored by TCRdb with only in-frame sequences that have V and J called. A share of the clones is absent; for the studies checked, an unresolved V gene accounts for under half, and the remainder has no known explanation. Clone size and V and J calls were adopted from that table, with D and trimming inferred from the DNA. In this sample the table shows just under 150,000 clones, roughly nine tenths of which occur a single time. Together, the top ten hold 1.5% to 2% of the sample.

The CDR3 covers 12 residues, taking in both the cysteine and the phenylalanine. Of all the DNA, just the CDR3 is kept, 36 bases in frame from base 1. The junction shows trimming of 6 bases on V and 8 bases on J, plus 10 bases between the germline ends. Reading the germline V gene gives CDR1 SNHLY and CDR2 FYNNEI. The collaborating institutions used their own protocols to collect whole blood in K2EDTA tubes. Collaborator samples were shipped for TCRbeta analysis as frozen whole blood, isolated PBMCs, or DNA extracted from either sample type. The chain is made from TRBV2 and TRBJ2-2, and perhaps TRBD1 as D gene, on 6 matching bases. The receptor's source is a human donor in a cohort sampled during active COVID-19. The sample comprised peripheral blood. Here the CDR3 is given as CASSSGVGELFF. The sequenced DNA is TGTGCCAGCAGCTCAGGGGTGGGGGAGCTGTTTTTT.